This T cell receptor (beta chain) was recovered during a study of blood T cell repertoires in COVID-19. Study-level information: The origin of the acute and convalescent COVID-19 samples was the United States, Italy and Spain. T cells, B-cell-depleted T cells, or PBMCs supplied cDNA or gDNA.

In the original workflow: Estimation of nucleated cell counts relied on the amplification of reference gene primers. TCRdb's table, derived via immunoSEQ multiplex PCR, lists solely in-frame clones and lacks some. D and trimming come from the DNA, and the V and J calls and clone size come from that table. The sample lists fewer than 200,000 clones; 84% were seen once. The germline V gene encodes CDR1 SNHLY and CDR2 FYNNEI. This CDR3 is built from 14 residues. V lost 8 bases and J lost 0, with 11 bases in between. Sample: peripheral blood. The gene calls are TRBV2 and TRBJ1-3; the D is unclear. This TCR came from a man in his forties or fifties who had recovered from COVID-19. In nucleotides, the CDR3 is TGTGCCAGCCGAAGAACAAACTCTGGAAACACCATATATTTT. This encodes CASRRTNSGNTIYF.